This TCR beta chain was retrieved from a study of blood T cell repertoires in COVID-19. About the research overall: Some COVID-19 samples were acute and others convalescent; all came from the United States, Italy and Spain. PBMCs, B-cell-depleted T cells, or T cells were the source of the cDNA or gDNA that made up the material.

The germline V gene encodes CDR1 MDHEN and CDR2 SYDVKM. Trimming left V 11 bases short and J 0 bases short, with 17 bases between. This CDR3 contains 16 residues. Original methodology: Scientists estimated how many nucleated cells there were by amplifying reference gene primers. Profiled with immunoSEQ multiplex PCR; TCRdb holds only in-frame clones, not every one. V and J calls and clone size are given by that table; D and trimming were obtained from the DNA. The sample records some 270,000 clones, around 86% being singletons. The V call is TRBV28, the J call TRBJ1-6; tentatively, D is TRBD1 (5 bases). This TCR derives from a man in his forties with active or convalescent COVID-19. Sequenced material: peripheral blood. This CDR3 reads CAGGATATSYNSPLHF. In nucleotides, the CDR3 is TGTGCCGGCGGGGCCACGGCAACCTCCTATAATTCACCCCTCCACTTT.